The text below deals with one T cell receptor (beta chain). Its recognized antigen is unknown. There are no base qualities to consult, and no much larger clone falls within one base. The junction shows trimming of 3 bases on V and 8 bases on J, plus 8 bases between the germline ends. The germline V gene encodes CDR1 SQVTM and CDR2 ANQGSEA. There are 11 amino acids in the CDR3, from cysteine to phenylalanine inclusive. Only CDR3 DNA is held: 33 bases, read in frame from base 1. This sample was included in a study of shared clonotypes between healthy human individuals (dated by TCRdb to the early 2020s). Concerning the study at large: Three men and two women, aged 18 to 49 years, made up the cohort. For each donor, CD4 naive and CD4 memory were each run on three plates, CD8 naive on two plates, and CD8 memory on one plate. Blood TCR repertoires of four to six healthy adults were deeply sequenced to estimate repertoire size and the extent of clonotype sharing between individuals. Different laboratories and diverse techniques were used to prepare libraries and sequence TCR repertoires, to increase sequencing depth and limit assay-specific biases. Each donor's leukapheresis produced roughly between about 0.8 and 8.9 billion PBMCs.

Using the deep immunoSEQ assay, TCR CDR3 regions were amplified from genomic DNA by multiplex PCR. Extracted genomic DNA from each cell subset was spread evenly across all wells of several immunoSEQ 96-well plates, with each plate serving as a replicate. Each replicate PCR for sorted subsets received approximately 220 ng genomic DNA, equal to some 32,000 T cell genomes. The purified libraries were quantified using a Qubit 3.0 fluorometer, sized with a Bioanalyzer 2100, and then quantified again using the KAPA Library Quantification kit. A separate single-read 150-cycle Illumina NextSeq 550 flow cell was used to sequence each immunoSEQ 96-well plate. As for the authors' bioinformatics: The immunoSEQ output contained only junctional sequences without quality scores, so filtering could not match that applied to full-length reads. To assign V/J genes and CDR3, sequences were annotated against IMGT germline references using PyIR, a Python wrapper for IgBLAST v1.9. Reads were filtered out if the reads had weak V/J assignments (E-value above 1e-6), no CDR3, stop codons, out-of-frame junctions, or ambiguous translated residues. V3J clonotypes were defined as sequences sharing the same inferred V gene, J gene, and CDR3 amino acid sequence. Percentage overlap between repertoires was calculated by dividing the number of shared unique clonotypes by the size of the smaller repertoire. RTK rarefaction, the Chao1 estimator, and Recon v2.1 estimates of unobserved clonotypes were used to assess repertoire richness. Generation probabilities for all TCRbeta clonotypes obtained by the gDNA method from a handful of donors were computed using OLGA. As stored in TCRdb, this immuneACCESS dataset retains in-frame rearrangements with V and J assigned. A fraction of the clones does not appear; measured against another copy, unresolved V genes explain less than half of the discrepancy, and the remainder lacks a known reason. For V, J and clone size, that table is used; D and trimming come from the DNA. The sample records 2 million or so clones, about 95% of which are singletons. Of the sample, 0.85% to 1.3% is held by the ten largest clones.

What the research found in general, with its limitations: Based on pairwise subsampling, the degree of clonotype sharing among donors was expected to be affected by sequencing depth. Because the study included a small number of donors, the genetic and exposure-history diversity represented was limited. Only blood was sampled, and tissue TCR repertoires likely differ from those in blood. About 5% of naive CD4, 3.5% of naive CD8, roughly 2.4% of memory CD4, and 0.4% of memory CD8 clonotypes were shared across a few donors. Even with the large sequencing depth, rarefaction of the sorted-subset datasets indicated that sequencing was incomplete. Compared with non-shared clonotypes, clonotypes shared by all four sorted-subset donors had higher generation probabilities. Larger estimated clonotype richness was generally found for naive subsets than for memory subsets.

CD8 naive samples consisted of CD45RO-negative cells that were positively selected for CCR7, yielding a CD45RA+CCR7+ population without TemRA cells. Donors were healthy HIV-negative adults with no recently reported acute infections or vaccinations. All donors were Caucasian adults living in Nashville, Tennessee, USA. After blood collection by leukapheresis, PBMCs were isolated using Ficoll-Histopaque density gradient centrifugation and then cryopreserved in the vapor phase of liquid nitrogen. Purity and quantity of every magnetically sorted T cell population were checked by analytical flow cytometry. Genomic DNA was isolated from each sorted fraction and quantified by UV absorbance on a Nanodrop 2000c.

Sequenced input: naive CD8+ T cells sorted from blood. The label giving this sample's cell subset or site can be read as: CD45RA+CCR7+. The chain is made from TRBV29-1 and TRBJ2-1, with the identity of the D gene unclear. The receptor's source is a man in his late teens or twenties in good health. The CDR3 amino acid sequence is: CSVDHRDEQFF. The bases read TGCAGCGTTGACCATCGGGATGAGCAGTTCTTC.